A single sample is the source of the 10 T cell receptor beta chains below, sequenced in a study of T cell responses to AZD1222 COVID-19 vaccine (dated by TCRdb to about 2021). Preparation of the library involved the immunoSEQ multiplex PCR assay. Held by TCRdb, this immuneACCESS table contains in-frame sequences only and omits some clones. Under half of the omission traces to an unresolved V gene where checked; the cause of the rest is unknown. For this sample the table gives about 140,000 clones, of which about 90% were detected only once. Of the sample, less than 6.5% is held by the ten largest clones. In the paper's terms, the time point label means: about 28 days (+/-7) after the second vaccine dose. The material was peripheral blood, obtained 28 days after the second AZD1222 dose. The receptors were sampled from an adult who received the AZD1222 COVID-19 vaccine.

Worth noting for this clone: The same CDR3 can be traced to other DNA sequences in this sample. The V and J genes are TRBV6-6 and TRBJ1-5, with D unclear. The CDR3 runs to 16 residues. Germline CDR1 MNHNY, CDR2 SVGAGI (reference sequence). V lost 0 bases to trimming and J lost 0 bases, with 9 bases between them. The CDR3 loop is CASSYSTGYSNQPQHF. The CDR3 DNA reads TGTGCCAGCAGTTACTCGACCGGGTATAGCAATCAGCCCCAGCATTTT.

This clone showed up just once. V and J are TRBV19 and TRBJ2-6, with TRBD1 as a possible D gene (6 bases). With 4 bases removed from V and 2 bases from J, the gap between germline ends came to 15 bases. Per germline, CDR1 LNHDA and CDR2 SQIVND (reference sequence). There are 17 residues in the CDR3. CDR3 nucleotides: TGTGCCAGTAGTAGCGGACAGCTATTAGCTGGGGCCAACGTCCTGACTTTC. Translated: CASSSGQLLAGANVLTF.

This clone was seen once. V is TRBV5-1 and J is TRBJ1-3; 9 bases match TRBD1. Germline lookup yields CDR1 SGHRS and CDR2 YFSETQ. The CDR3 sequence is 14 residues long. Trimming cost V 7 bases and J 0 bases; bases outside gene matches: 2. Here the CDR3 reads CASSDRGSGNTIYF. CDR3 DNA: TGCGCCAGCTCGGACAGGGGCTCTGGAAACACCATATATTTT.

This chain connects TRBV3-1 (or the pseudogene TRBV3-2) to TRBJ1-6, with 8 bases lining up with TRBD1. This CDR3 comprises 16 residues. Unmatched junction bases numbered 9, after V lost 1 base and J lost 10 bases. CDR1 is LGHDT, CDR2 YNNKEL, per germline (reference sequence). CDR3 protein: CASSQGTGQGGSPLHF. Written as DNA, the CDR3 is TGTGCCAGCAGCCAAGGAACCGGACAGGGCGGATCACCCCTCCACTTT.

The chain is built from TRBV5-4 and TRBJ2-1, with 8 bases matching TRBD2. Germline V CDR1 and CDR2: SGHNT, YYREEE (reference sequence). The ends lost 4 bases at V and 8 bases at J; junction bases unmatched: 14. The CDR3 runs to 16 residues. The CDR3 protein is CASSLRGSGGIDEQFF. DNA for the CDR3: TGTGCCAGCAGCCTGCGTGGGAGCGGGGGTATCGATGAGCAGTTCTTC.

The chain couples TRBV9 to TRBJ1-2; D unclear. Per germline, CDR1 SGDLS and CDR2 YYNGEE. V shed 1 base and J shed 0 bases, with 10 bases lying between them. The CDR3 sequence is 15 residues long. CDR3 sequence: CASSVSGDANYGYTF. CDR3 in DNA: TGTGCCAGCAGCGTATCCGGGGATGCTAACTATGGCTACACCTTC.

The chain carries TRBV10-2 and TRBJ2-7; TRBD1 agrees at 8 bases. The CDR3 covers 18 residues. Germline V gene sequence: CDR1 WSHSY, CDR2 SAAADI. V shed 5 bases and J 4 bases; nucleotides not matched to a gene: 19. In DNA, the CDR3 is TGCGCCAGCAGTCAGAATGCCCCTGGACAGGGCCCTTCTTACGAGCAGTACTTC. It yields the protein CASSQNAPGQGPSYEQYF.

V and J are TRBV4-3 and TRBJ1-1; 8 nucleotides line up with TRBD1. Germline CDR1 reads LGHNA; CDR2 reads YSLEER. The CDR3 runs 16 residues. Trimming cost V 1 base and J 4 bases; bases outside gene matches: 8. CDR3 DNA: TGCGCCAGCAGCCAAGGTATAGGCAGGGGGCTCACTGAAGCTTTCTTT. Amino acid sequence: CASSQGIGRGLTEAFF.

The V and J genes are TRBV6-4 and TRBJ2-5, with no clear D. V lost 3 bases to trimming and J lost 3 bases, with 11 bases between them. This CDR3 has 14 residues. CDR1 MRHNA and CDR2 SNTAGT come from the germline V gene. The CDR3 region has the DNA TGTGCCAGCAGTGAACTGCCGGGCGAAGAGACCCAGTACTTC. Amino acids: CASSELPGEETQYF.

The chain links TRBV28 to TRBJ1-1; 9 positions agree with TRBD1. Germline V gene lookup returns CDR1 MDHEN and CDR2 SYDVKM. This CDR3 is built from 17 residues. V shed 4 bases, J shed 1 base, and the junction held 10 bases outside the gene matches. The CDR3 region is CASSSLGTGLKNTEAFF. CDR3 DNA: TGTGCCAGCAGTTCTCTTGGGACAGGGCTGAAGAACACTGAAGCTTTCTTT.